This T cell receptor beta chain was documented in a study of shared clonotypes between healthy human individuals. Profiled with immunoSEQ multiplex PCR; TCRdb holds only in-frame clones, not every one. The sample holds a few million clones, just over 90% seen once. Broader study findings: Among donors, the sharing of clonotypes was expected to be influenced by sequencing depth.

The CDR3 extends over 11 amino acids. The ends were cut back, 4 bases at V and 2 bases at J, with 4 bases in the middle. The germline CDR1 and CDR2 sequences are SGHRS and YFSETQ. Caucasian adults residing in Nashville, Tennessee made up all the donors. In this sample, this clone turned up a few times. Its matching antigen is unknown. Other nucleotide sequences from this sample produce the same CDR3. Sequencing was performed on naive CD4+ T cells sorted from blood. The subset is: CD45RA+ positively selected. The clonotype originates from a man younger than 35 in good health. The V and J genes are TRBV5-1 and TRBJ2-7, with D hard to call. CDR3 sequence (DNA): TGCGCCAGCAGCGCAGCCTACGAGCAGTACTTC. It encodes CASSAAYEQYF. The variable domain in full, with the rest retrieved from reference TRBV5-1 and TRBJ2-7, is KAGVTQTPRYLIKTRGQQVTLSCSPISGHRSVSWYQQTPGQGLQFLFEYFSETQRNKGNFPGRFSGRQFSNSRSEMNVSTLELGDSALYLCASSAAYEQYFGPGTRLTVT.